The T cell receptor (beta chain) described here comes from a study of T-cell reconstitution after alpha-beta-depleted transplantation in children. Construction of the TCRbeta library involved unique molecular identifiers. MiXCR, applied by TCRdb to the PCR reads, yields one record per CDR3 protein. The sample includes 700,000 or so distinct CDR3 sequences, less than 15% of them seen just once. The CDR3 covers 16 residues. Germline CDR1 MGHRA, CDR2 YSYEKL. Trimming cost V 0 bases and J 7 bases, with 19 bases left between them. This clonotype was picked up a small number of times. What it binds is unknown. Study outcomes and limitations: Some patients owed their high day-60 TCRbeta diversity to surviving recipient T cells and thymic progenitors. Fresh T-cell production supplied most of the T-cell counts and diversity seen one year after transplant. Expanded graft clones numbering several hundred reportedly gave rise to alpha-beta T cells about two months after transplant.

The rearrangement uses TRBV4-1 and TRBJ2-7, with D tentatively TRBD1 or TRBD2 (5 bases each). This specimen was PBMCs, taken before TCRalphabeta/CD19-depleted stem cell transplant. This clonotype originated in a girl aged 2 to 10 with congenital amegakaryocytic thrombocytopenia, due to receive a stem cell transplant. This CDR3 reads CASSQDLSGQLGEQYF. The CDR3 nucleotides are TGCGCCAGCAGCCAAGATCTCTCCGGACAACTAGGGGAGCAGTACTTC.